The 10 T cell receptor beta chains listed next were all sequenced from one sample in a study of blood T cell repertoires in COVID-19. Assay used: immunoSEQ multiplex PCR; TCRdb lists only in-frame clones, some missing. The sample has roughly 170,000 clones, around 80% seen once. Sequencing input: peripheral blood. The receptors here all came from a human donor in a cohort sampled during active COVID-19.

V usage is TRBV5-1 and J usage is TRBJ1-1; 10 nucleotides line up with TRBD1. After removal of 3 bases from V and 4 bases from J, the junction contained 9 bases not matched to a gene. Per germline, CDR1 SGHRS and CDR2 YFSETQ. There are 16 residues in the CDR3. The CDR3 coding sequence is TGCGCCAGCAGCTGGGGGACAGGGGTTAGTCGCACTGAAGCTTTCTTT. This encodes CASSWGTGVSRTEAFF.

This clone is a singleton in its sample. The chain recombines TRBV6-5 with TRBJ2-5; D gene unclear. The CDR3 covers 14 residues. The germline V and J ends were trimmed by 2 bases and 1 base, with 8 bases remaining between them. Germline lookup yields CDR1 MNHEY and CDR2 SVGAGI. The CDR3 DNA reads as TGTGCCAGCAGTTACGAGGTCAGCCAAGAGACCCAGTACTTC. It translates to CASSYEVSQETQYF.

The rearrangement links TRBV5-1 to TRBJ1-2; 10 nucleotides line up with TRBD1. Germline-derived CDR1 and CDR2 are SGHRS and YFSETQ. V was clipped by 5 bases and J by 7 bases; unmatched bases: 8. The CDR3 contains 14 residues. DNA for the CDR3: TGCGCCAGCAGTACCGGGACAGGGGCTCTTGGCTACACCTTC. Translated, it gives CASSTGTGALGYTF. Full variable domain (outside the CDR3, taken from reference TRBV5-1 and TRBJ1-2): KAGVTQTPRYLIKTRGQQVTLSCSPISGHRSVSWYQQTPGQGLQFLFEYFSETQRNKGNFPGRFSGRQFSNSRSEMNVSTLELGDSALYLCASSTGTGALGYTFGSGTRLTVV.

CDR3 DNA sequence: TGTGCCAGCAGCCAAGATAGGGGTTTTGAGCAGTTCTTC. Its translation is CASSQDRGFEQFF. The V gene is TRBV3-1 (or the pseudogene TRBV3-2), the J gene TRBJ2-1, with a tentative D call TRBD1 (5 bases). Looked up from germline, CDR1 is LGHDT and CDR2 is YNNKEL (reference sequence). Trimming removed 0 bases from V and 9 bases from J, with 9 bases in between. The CDR3 totals 13 residues.

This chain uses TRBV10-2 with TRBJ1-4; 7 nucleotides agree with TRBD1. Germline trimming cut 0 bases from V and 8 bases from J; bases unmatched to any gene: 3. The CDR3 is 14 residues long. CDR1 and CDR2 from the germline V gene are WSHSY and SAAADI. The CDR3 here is CASSESYRGEKLFF. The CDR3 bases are TGCGCCAGCAGTGAGTCTTACAGGGGAGAAAAACTGTTTTTT.

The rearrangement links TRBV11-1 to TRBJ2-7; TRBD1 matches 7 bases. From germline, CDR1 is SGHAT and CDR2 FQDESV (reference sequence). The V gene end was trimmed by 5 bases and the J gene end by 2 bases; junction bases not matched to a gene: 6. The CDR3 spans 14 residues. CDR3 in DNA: TGTGCCAGCAGCCCTGACAGGGCCCCCTACGAGCAGTACTTC. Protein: CASSPDRAPYEQYF.

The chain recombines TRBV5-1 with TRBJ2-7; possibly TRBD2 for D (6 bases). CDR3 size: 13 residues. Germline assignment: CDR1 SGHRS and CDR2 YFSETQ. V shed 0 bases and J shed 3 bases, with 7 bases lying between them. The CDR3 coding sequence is TGCGCCAGCAGCTTGGACGGGAGCTACGAGCAGTACTTC. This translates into CASSLDGSYEQYF.

CDR3 DNA: TGTGCCAGTAGTGATCAGGGAAAGGGAATCAAGCCCCAGCATTTT. Its translation is CASSDQGKGIKPQHF. The rearrangement links TRBV19 to TRBJ1-5; TRBD1 is a possible D gene (5 bases). V was cut by 5 bases and J by 8 bases, with 19 bases left in between. The length of the CDR3 is 15 residues. Germline V lookup: CDR1 LNHDA, CDR2 SQIVND (reference sequence).

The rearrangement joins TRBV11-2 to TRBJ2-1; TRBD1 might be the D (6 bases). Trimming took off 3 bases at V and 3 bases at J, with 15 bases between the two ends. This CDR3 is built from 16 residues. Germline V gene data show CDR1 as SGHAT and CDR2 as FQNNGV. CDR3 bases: TGTGCCAGCAGCTTCGGACAGCCGACCGGCTACAATGAGCAGTTCTTC. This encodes CASSFGQPTGYNEQFF.

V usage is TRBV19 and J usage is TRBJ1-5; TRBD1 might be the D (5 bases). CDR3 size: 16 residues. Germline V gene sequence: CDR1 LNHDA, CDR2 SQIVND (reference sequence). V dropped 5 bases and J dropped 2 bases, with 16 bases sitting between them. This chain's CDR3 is CASSRFRASGNQPQHF. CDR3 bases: TGTGCCAGTAGTCGATTCAGGGCGTCGGGCAATCAGCCCCAGCATTTT. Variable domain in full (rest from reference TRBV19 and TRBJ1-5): DGGITQSPKYLFRKEGQNVTLSCEQNLNHDAMYWYRQDPGQGLRLIYYSQIVNDFQKGDIAEGYSVSREKKESFPLTVTSAQKNPTAFYLCASSRFRASGNQPQHFGDGTRLSIL.